This T cell receptor beta chain was profiled in a study of T-cell memory formation after mild COVID-19 (dated by TCRdb to the early 2020s). With regard to the full study: TCR sequence clusters from the two donors were found to be largely donor specific. T-cell clones expanding and contracting after mild COVID-19 in a couple of donors were tracked by longitudinal TCRalpha and TCRbeta repertoire sequencing. Two young, previously healthy adult volunteers made up the cohort, one male and one female. What the authors observed across the whole study: Balanced CD4/CD8 phenotypes were observed for clones contracting from day 15 to 85, whereas a bias towards CD4+ was observed for a second wave of clones expanding from day 15 to 37. SARS-CoV-2 specificity was not confirmed for the second-wave clones peaking on day 37. Only two mild cases were covered in the study, and larger cohorts including severe cases with pre-infection samples were considered necessary. Contracting CD4+ clones were found mainly in CM and EM memory subsets, while CD8+ clones were enriched in EMRA. The detection of some responding clones in pre-infection memory suggests that pre-existing cross-reactive memory T cells joined the SARS-CoV-2 response.

In this sample, this clonotype turned up a few times. Its recognized antigen is unknown. Per-nucleotide qualities are absent, and no much larger clonotype sits a single base away. Taken from cysteine to phenylalanine, the CDR3 has 15 residues. Only the CDR3 part of the read is kept: 45 bases, read in frame from the first base. A distance of 17 bases separates the germline ends of V and J, which lose 5 bases and 4 bases respectively. From a lookup of the germline V gene (reference sequence), CDR1 and CDR2 are SEHNR and FQNEAQ. Instrument used: Illumina NovaSeq 6000. cDNA libraries for TCRalpha and TCRbeta were prepared by 5'RACE using constant-segment primers, with sample barcodes and unique molecular identifiers added. Trizol reagent was used to extract RNA from every sample. Amplification of the libraries took two PCR steps, and the second step added a second sample barcode plus Illumina TruSeq adapters. The libraries were sequenced on an Illumina NovaSeq using 2 x 150 bp paired-end reads. In the paper's pipeline: Demultiplexing of reads and collapsing into UMI-guided consensus sequences were performed with migec v1.2.7. Using mixcr v2.1.11, the UMI consensuses were aligned to TRA and TRB V and J templates and assembled into clonotypes. Clonotypes were classified as expanded or contracted when called significant by both edgeR and NoisET, with noise models trained on biological replicates. For edgeR calls, the thresholds were a false discovery rate-adjusted p below 0.01 and a log2 fold-change of 1. PCA with hierarchical clustering of max-normalized trajectories of the 1000 most abundant clonotypes was used as exploratory dynamics analysis. Separately sequenced CD4+ and CD8+ repertoires were used to assign the CD4 or CD8 phenotype of responding clones. TCRdb trimmed the raw reads at Q25, called clones with MiXCR and kept productive beta chains. CDR3 protein sequences are deduplicated, and each keeps its most common genes and DNA. The V and J calls were not made by the authors but by TCRdb's processing. In all, the sample holds about 210,000 distinct CDR3 sequences, and around 26% of those were seen once. Over 9.5% of the sample rests with the top ten.

Ficoll-Paque density gradient centrifugation was the method used to isolate PBMCs. The sequence came from an adult woman who had mild COVID-19 (a few samples of this study predate the infection). The sample titles of this study are shuffled in the database, so cell type and time point are left out; the donor was told from shared clones. This receptor chain uses TRBV7-9 and TRBJ1-2, with the D gene not clear enough to name. Sequenced: PBMCs or a T cell subset sorted from them (not recorded which). The CDR3 amino acid sequence is: CASSDLVGIAYGYTF. The DNA reads TGTGCCAGCAGCGATTTGGTAGGGATCGCCTATGGCTACACCTTC.